The rows below give T cell receptor beta chains drawn from one sample of a study of blood T cells in healthy people across ages. From the 5' RACE reads, TCRdb called clonotypes with MiXCR, one entry per CDR3 protein. The table lists some 1,000,000 distinct CDR3 sequences, around 25% of them singletons. This same sample was also part of a study on T cells of mothers and their children.

The source material was blood. These receptors originate from a girl aged 2 to 9 in good health. The CDR3 runs from the conserved cysteine through the conserved F or W. The D gene is left open where the match is weak. Not every row has a clone size; where given, it reads once, few, many or a size class.

CDR3 protein | CDR3 DNA | D gene | J gene | CDR3 length | V gene | clone size
CSATGLRGSEETQYF | TGCAGTGCTACGGGATTGAGGGGGAGCGAAGAGACCCAGTACTTC | . | TRBJ2-5 | 15 | TRBV20-1 | .
CASSHKRGDTGELFF | TGTGCCAGCAGCCACAAGCGGGGAGACACCGGGGAGCTGTTTTTT | TRBD2 | TRBJ2-2 | 15 | TRBV7-2 | few
CASRFGADSYEQYF | TGCGCCAGCAGGTTTGGCGCGGACTCCTACGAGCAGTACTTC | . | TRBJ2-7 | 14 | TRBV5-1 | .
CASSEGIYTGELFF | TGTGCCAGCAGTGAAGGCATTTACACCGGGGAGCTGTTTTTT | . | TRBJ2-2 | 14 | TRBV2 | few
CASSMAAGGDTEAFF | TGTGCCAGCAGCATGGCCGCCGGGGGGGACACTGAAGCTTTCTTT | . | TRBJ1-1 | 15 | TRBV5-4 | .
CASSDQLGQGFNYGYTF | TGTGCCAGCAGTGATCAACTGGGACAGGGGTTTAACTATGGCTACACCTTC | TRBD1 | TRBJ1-2 | 17 | TRBV6-1 | .
CASSLWSTRSYTF | TGTGCCAGCAGTTTGTGGTCTACCAGGAGCTACACCTTC | . | TRBJ1-2 | 13 | TRBV12-3/TRBV12-4 | .
CASSLLQGSEKLFF | TGTGCCAGCAGCTTGCTACAGGGGAGTGAAAAACTGTTTTTT | TRBD1 | TRBJ1-4 | 14 | TRBV5-5 | few
CASSSSESTVDTQYF | TGTGCCAGCAGTTCTAGCGAAAGCACTGTAGATACGCAGTATTTT | . | TRBJ2-3 | 15 | TRBV27 | once
CASSYSGTNEVFF | TGTGCCAGCAGTTACAGCGGGACGAATGAAGTTTTCTTT | . | TRBJ1-1 | 13 | TRBV6-5 | .
CASSNPSPPCCTGELFF | TGTGCCAGCAGCAACCCAAGCCCCCCCTGCTGCACCGGGGAGCTGTTTTTT | . | TRBJ2-2 | 17 | TRBV21-1 | .
CATSSQAGHLTGELFF | TGTGCCACCAGCAGCCAAGCGGGACACCTTACCGGGGAGCTGTTTTTT | . | TRBJ2-2 | 16 | TRBV15 | .
CATEDRGLSYGYTF | TGTGCCACCGAGGACAGGGGGCTCTCCTATGGCTACACCTTC | TRBD1 | TRBJ1-2 | 14 | TRBV6-6 | .
CASSRIPGGLYEQYF | TGCGCCAGCAGCCGTATACCTGGGGGCCTGTACGAGCAGTACTTC | . | TRBJ2-7 | 15 | TRBV4-3 | .
CASSSRPGIAGGTAYEQYF | TGTGCCAGCAGCTCCCGACCGGGGATAGCGGGAGGGACGGCCTACGAGCAGTACTTC | TRBD2 | TRBJ2-7 | 19 | TRBV6-2/TRBV6-3 | few
CASSSPPGQPQHF | TGCGCCAGCAGCTCCCCCCCTGGTCAGCCCCAGCATTTT | . | TRBJ1-5 | 13 | TRBV4-1 | few
CASSFGWEDTQYF | TGTGCCAGCAGCTTTGGGTGGGAAGATACGCAGTATTTT | . | TRBJ2-3 | 13 | TRBV7-2 | .
CATSDLASMGTQYF | TGTGCCACCAGTGATTTGGCGTCGATGGGGACCCAGTACTTC | . | TRBJ2-5 | 14 | TRBV24-1 | few
CASSTYSTDTQYF | TGTGCCAGCAGCACCTACAGCACAGATACGCAGTATTTT | . | TRBJ2-3 | 13 | TRBV7-2 | .
CASSLRQGTGYTF | TGTGCCAGCAGCTTACGTCAGGGGACTGGCTACACCTTC | . | TRBJ1-2 | 13 | TRBV7-3 | few
CASIRGGGTEAFF | TGTGCCAGCATACGAGGGGGTGGGACTGAAGCTTTCTTT | . | TRBJ1-1 | 13 | TRBV27 | few
CASSSGGSEQFF | TGTGCCAGCAGCTCGGGAGGGAGTGAGCAGTTCTTC | TRBD2 | TRBJ2-1 | 12 | TRBV7-6 | .
CASSRPRNTGELFF | TGTGCCAGCAGCAGACCCAGGAACACCGGGGAGCTGTTTTTT | . | TRBJ2-2 | 14 | TRBV12-3/TRBV12-4 | .
CSADQSGTDYGYTF | TGCAGTGCCGATCAGTCTGGGACAGACTATGGCTACACCTTC | TRBD1 | TRBJ1-2 | 14 | TRBV20-1 | .
CASSFQGNSPLHF | TGTGCCAGCAGTTTCCAGGGCAATTCACCCCTCCACTTT | . | TRBJ1-6 | 13 | TRBV28 | .
CASEIGRGIAKNIQYF | TGTGCCAGCGAGATCGGGCGGGGAATAGCCAAAAACATTCAGTACTTC | . | TRBJ2-4 | 16 | TRBV6-1 | .